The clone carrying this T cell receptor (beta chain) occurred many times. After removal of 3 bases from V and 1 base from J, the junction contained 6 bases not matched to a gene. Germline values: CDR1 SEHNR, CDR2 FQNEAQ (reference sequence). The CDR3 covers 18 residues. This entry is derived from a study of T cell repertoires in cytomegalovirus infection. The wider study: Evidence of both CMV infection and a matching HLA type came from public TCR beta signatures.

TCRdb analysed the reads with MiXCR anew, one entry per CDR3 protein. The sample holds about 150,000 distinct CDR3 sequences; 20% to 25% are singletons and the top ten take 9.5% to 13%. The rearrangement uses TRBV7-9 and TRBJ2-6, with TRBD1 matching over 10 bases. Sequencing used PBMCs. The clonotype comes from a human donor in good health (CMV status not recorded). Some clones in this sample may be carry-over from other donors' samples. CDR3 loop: CASSLGGQGESGANVLTF. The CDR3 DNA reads TGTGCCAGCAGCTTGGGTGGACAGGGGGAGTCTGGGGCCAACGTCCTGACTTTC.